The 20 T cell receptor beta chains listed next were all sequenced from one sample in a study of spatial heterogeneity in lung cancer. TCRdb reanalysed the 5' RACE reads using MiXCR and keeps one entry per CDR3 protein. In the table there are approximately 22,000 distinct CDR3 sequences, over 4.5% of which are singletons. The time point denotes: sample taken at primary tumor resection. No cell sorting; template was whole RNA from tumor, lung tissue or PBMC. Sequencing used PBMCs, obtained at surgery. These receptors were taken from a male donor with early-stage non-small cell lung cancer.

This clonotype was counted at least ten times. This chain links TRBV5-4 with TRBJ2-7, with a tentative D call TRBD1 (5 bases). The CDR3 contains 15 residues. With 0 bases removed from V and 3 bases from J, the gap between germline ends came to 13 bases. Germline V gene sequence: CDR1 SGHNT, CDR2 YYREEE (reference sequence). The CDR3 region has the DNA TGTGCCAGCAGCTTGGAGAGAGTGGGGCTCTACGAGCAGTACTTC. Translation: CASSLERVGLYEQYF.

This clonotype was recorded at least ten times. The rearrangement links TRBV7-3 to TRBJ1-1; 7 bases map to TRBD1. V dropped 2 bases and J dropped 6; count of bases not matched to a gene: 3. Looked up from germline, CDR1 is SGHTA and CDR2 is FQGTGA. CDR3 size: 13 residues. The CDR3 loop is CASSLQGGAEAFF. CDR3 DNA: TGTGCCAGCAGCTTACAGGGGGGCGCTGAAGCTTTCTTT.

This clonotype has a count of ten or more. The V gene is TRBV30, the J gene TRBJ2-7; 10 nucleotides match TRBD2. Germline loops: CDR1 GTSNPN, CDR2 SVGIG (reference sequence). The CDR3 extends over 15 amino acids. The ends lost 2 bases at V and 6 bases at J; junction bases unmatched: 10. As DNA, the CDR3 is TGTGCCTGGAGTTTGGCTAGCGGGAGTAGTCTCGAGCAGTACTTC. Translation: CAWSLASGSSLEQYF.

The table lists this clonotype with many counts. The chain joins TRBV5-1 to TRBJ1-5; TRBD1 matches 7 bases. This CDR3 region has 14 residues. Germline trimming cut 4 bases from V and 4 bases from J; bases unmatched to any gene: 5. The germline CDR1 and CDR2 sequences are SGHRS and YFSETQ. The CDR3 region is CASSPGQANQPQHF. For the CDR3, the DNA is TGCGCCAGCAGCCCTGGACAGGCTAATCAGCCCCAGCATTTT. Full variable domain (outside the CDR3, taken from reference TRBV5-1 and TRBJ1-5): KAGVTQTPRYLIKTRGQQVTLSCSPISGHRSVSWYQQTPGQGLQFLFEYFSETQRNKGNFPGRFSGRQFSNSRSEMNVSTLELGDSALYLCASSPGQANQPQHFGDGTRLSIL.

This clonotype has at least ten counts. The rearrangement links TRBV5-1 to TRBJ2-5; the match to TRBD1 covers 9 bases. The CDR3 has 15 residues. With V trimmed by 2 bases and J by 5 bases, 7 bases remained unmatched. Per the germline V gene, CDR1 is SGHRS and CDR2 is YFSETQ. CDR3 sequence (DNA): TGCGCCAGCAGCTTCGGGACAGGGAATCGGGAGACCCAGTACTTC. This encodes CASSFGTGNRETQYF.

This clonotype was picked up a small number of times. The genes are TRBV28 and TRBJ1-1; no clear D gene. CDR1 MDHEN and CDR2 SYDVKM come from the germline V gene. The CDR3 is made up of 12 amino acids. Trimming stripped 5 bases from V and 10 bases from J, with 14 bases between. The CDR3 sequence: CASSAPPAAAFF. DNA of the CDR3: TGTGCCAGCAGTGCCCCGCCAGCGGCAGCTTTCTTT. The variable domain in full, completed from reference TRBV28 and TRBJ1-1, reads DVKVTQSSRYLVKRTGEKVFLECVQDMDHENMFWYRQDPGLGLRLIYFSYDVKMKEKGDIPEGYSVSREKKERFSLILESASTNQTSMYLCASSAPPAAAFFGQGTRLTVV.

At least ten counts were recorded for this clonotype. The V and J genes are TRBV6-2 or TRBV6-3 and TRBJ2-2; either TRBD1 or TRBD2 may fit D (5 bases each). Looked up from germline, CDR1 is MNHEY and CDR2 is SVGEGT. The CDR3 contains 15 residues. Trimming stripped 6 bases from V and 7 bases from J, with 18 bases between. CDR3 DNA: TGTGCCAGCAGGCCCAGGGAACCCCGGGGCGGGGAGCTGTTTTTT. Translated: CASRPREPRGGELFF.

At least ten counts were recorded for this clonotype. The genes are TRBV28 and TRBJ2-3; the D gene is possibly TRBD2 (6 bases). Deletions cut 3 bases from V and 2 bases from J, with 15 bases between. This CDR3 is 16 amino acids long. Germline V gene data show CDR1 as MDHEN and CDR2 as SYDVKM. CDR3 region: CASSLQRADFTDTQYF. The CDR3 DNA reads as TGTGCCAGCAGTTTGCAGCGGGCAGACTTCACAGATACGCAGTATTTT.

CDR3 DNA: TGTGCCAGCAGCTTCAGCACAGGGGAAGAGACCCAGTACTTC. It is translated as CASSFSTGEETQYF. The J gene is TRBJ2-5, the V gene TRBV7-9; TRBD1 matches at 7 bases. The CDR3 spans 14 residues. The germline gives CDR1 SEHNR, CDR2 FQNEAQ (reference sequence). After removal of 3 bases from V and 3 bases from J, the junction contained 4 bases not matched to a gene.

This clonotype was seen repeatedly, ten times or more. This rearrangement joins TRBV11-1 to TRBJ1-1, with D possibly matching TRBD1 (6 bases). V shed 5 bases and J shed 4 bases, with 11 bases lying between them. This CDR3 has 13 amino acids. Per germline, CDR1 SGHAT and CDR2 FQDESV (reference sequence). This CDR3 is CASSAQQGTEAFF. The CDR3 DNA reads as TGTGCCAGCAGCGCCCAACAGGGCACTGAAGCTTTCTTT.

This clonotype showed up many times. The V call is TRBV29-1, the J call TRBJ2-3; 14 bases match TRBD2. There are 16 residues in the CDR3. Germline V lookup: CDR1 SQVTM, CDR2 ANQGSEA. V shed 8 bases and J 0 bases; nucleotides not matched to a gene: 7. This chain's CDR3 is CSLTGLAGESTDTQYF. In nucleotides, the CDR3 is TGCAGCTTGACGGGACTAGCGGGGGAAAGCACAGATACGCAGTATTTT.

The chain employs TRBV7-9 and TRBJ1-1, with D maybe TRBD1 (6 bases). The CDR3 has 14 amino acids. The V gene lost 5 bases and the J gene lost 2 bases, with 12 bases spanning the gap. Germline CDR1 and CDR2: SEHNR and FQNEAQ (reference sequence). This CDR3 reads CASSLQGSNTEAFF. For the CDR3, the DNA is TGTGCCAGCAGCCTACAGGGATCCAACACTGAAGCTTTCTTT.

This clonotype came up many times. For the CDR3, the DNA is TGTGCCAGTAGTACGGTGGGTGGCAATCAGCCCCAGCATTTT. Amino acids: CASSTVGGNQPQHF. J is TRBJ1-5 and V is TRBV19; D remains unclear. The V and J ends lost 4 bases and 2 bases respectively, with 9 bases between them. Germline V lookup: CDR1 LNHDA, CDR2 SQIVND (reference sequence). CDR3 length: 14 amino acids.

This clonotype appeared many times. This chain links TRBV10-3 with TRBJ2-3; TRBD2 matches at 7 bases. Germline-derived CDR1 and CDR2 are ENHRY and SYGVKD. This CDR3 has 16 residues. J gave up 4 bases and V 6 bases, and 13 bases lay outside the gene matches. CDR3 bases: TGTGCCATCAGATCTTCTAGCGGCGAAGCCCCAGATACGCAGTATTTT. This gives the protein CAIRSSSGEAPDTQYF.

In this sample, this clonotype turned up many times. The chain has TRBV11-2 and TRBJ1-1; unclear D gene. This CDR3 has 15 amino acids. The germline CDR1 and CDR2 sequences are SGHAT and FQNNGV. The ends were cut back, 6 bases at V and 0 bases at J, with 14 bases in the middle. The CDR3 region is CASRLTPRMNTEAFF. The CDR3 DNA sequence: TGTGCCAGCAGATTAACACCAAGAATGAACACTGAAGCTTTCTTT.

This clonotype was detected ten times or more. The rearrangement joins TRBV24-1 to TRBJ2-3, with unresolved D. Germline loops: CDR1 KGHDR, CDR2 SFDVKD. Trimming took off 6 bases at V and 3 bases at J, with 18 bases between the two ends. The CDR3 has 16 amino acids. CDR3 sequence (DNA): TGTGCCACCAGTCCCATTCTTGAGGATACAACAGATACGCAGTATTTT. This sequence encodes CATSPILEDTTDTQYF.

This chain joins TRBV3-1 and TRBJ1-2; the D gene is possibly TRBD1 (6 bases). Trimming removed 2 bases at V and 2 bases at J, with 15 bases between. CDR3 length equals 16 residues. Looked up from germline, CDR1 is LGHDT and CDR2 is YNNKEL (reference sequence). CDR3 DNA sequence: TGTGCCAGCAGCCAATCATGGGGAGGGGGAAACTATGGCTACACCTTC. The encoded protein is CASSQSWGGGNYGYTF.

Many counts were recorded for this clonotype. The chain combines TRBV20-1 with TRBJ2-4; D is ambiguous. The CDR3 spans 12 residues. With 7 bases removed from V and 0 bases from J, the gap between germline ends came to 7 bases. Germline V gene lookup returns CDR1 DFQATT and CDR2 SNEGSKA (reference sequence). The CDR3, as DNA: TGCAGTGTCAACCTAGCCAAAAACATTCAGTACTTC. Translated: CSVNLAKNIQYF.

This clonotype has ten or more counts. The V call is TRBV7-2, the J call TRBJ2-5; TRBD2 aligns across 12 bases. The CDR3 is 16 residues long. Trimming took 3 bases from V and 5 from J; bases not matched to a gene: 7. Germline CDR1 SGHTA, CDR2 FQGNSA. In DNA, the CDR3 is TGTGCCAGCAGCTTTCTAGCGGGAGGGCCCCGTGAGACCCAGTACTTC. Protein: CASSFLAGGPRETQYF.

This clonotype has at least ten counts. This sequence joins TRBV18 and TRBJ2-7; TRBD1 agrees at 12 bases. The germline V gene has CDR1 KGHSH and CDR2 LQKENI. The CDR3 loop spans 14 amino acids. V was clipped by 8 bases and J by 6 bases; unmatched bases: 8. The DNA of the CDR3 is TGTGCCAGCGACAAGGGACAGGGGGCAGGCGAGCAGTACTTC. Its protein product is CASDKGQGAGEQYF.